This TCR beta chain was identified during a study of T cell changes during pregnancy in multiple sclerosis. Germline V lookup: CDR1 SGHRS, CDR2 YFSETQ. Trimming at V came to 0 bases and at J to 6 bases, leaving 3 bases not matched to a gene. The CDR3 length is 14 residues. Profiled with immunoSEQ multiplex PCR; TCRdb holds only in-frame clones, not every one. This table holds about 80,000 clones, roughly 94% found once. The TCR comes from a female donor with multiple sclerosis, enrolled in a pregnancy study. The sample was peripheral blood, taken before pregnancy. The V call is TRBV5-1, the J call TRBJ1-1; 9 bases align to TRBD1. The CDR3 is CASSLGQGVAEAFF. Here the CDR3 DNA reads TGCGCCAGCAGCTTGGGACAGGGGGTCGCTGAAGCTTTCTTT.